This entry lists 10 T cell receptor beta chains sequenced from one sample in a study of cytomegalovirus exposure and HLA in healthy donors. The PCR had 60 Vbeta and 13 Jbeta primers. The repertoire was sequenced with immunoSEQ multiplex PCR; TCRdb's copy has only in-frame clones and lacks some. Of approximately 190,000 clones listed, over 65% were seen once; the top ten hold over 2.5%. What was sequenced was PBMCs. Source of these receptors: a woman between 45 and 60 years old in good health and CMV-seropositive.

The chain links TRBV6-5 to TRBJ2-7, with D possibly TRBD1 on 6 matching bases. V was shortened by 5 bases and J by 2 bases, with 13 bases between the two germline ends. CDR3 length: 14 residues. CDR1 is MNHEY and CDR2 is SVGAGI in the germline V gene. CDR3 loop: CASSQIQGAYEQYF. The CDR3 DNA is TGTGCCAGCAGTCAAATACAGGGCGCCTACGAGCAGTACTTC.

The chain combines TRBV9 with TRBJ2-7, with TRBD1 identical over 9 bases. This CDR3 contains 15 residues. The V gene end was trimmed by 0 bases and the J gene end by 4 bases; junction bases not matched to a gene: 5. Germline V gene sequence: CDR1 SGDLS, CDR2 YYNGEE. This chain's CDR3 is CASSVADRGGYEQYF. The DNA for the CDR3 is TGTGCCAGCAGCGTAGCAGACAGGGGGGGTTACGAGCAGTACTTC. The full variable domain, with the rest looked up from reference TRBV9 and TRBJ2-7, is DSGVTQTPKHLITATGQRVTLRCSPRSGDLSVYWYQQSLDQGLQFLIQYYNGEERAKGNILERFSAQQFPDLHSELNLSSLELGDSALYFCASSVADRGGYEQYFGPGTRLTVT.

The CDR3 coding sequence is TGTGCCACGGGAGGGGACACTGAAGCTTTCTTT. Its translation: CATGGDTEAFF. V gene TRBV30 combines with J gene TRBJ1-1, with D perhaps matching TRBD1 (5 bases). The CDR3 sequence is 11 residues long. The germline gives CDR1 GTSNPN, CDR2 SVGIG (reference sequence). With 8 bases removed from V and 3 bases from J, the gap between germline ends came to 10 bases.

The V and J genes are TRBV15 and TRBJ1-5; D not resolved. V lost 1 base, J lost 2 bases, and 6 bases lay in between. Germline lookup yields CDR1 LNHNV and CDR2 YYDKDF (reference sequence). The CDR3 extends over 14 amino acids. The CDR3 loop reads CATSRAGGNQPQHF. The DNA for the CDR3 is TGTGCCACCAGCAGAGCCGGGGGCAATCAGCCCCAGCATTTT.

The gene calls are TRBV7-6 and TRBJ2-7; the match to TRBD2 covers 13 bases. The germline CDR1 and CDR2 sequences are SGHVS and FNYEAQ. This CDR3 is built from 15 residues. Losses at the gene ends were 5 bases for V and 4 bases for J; bases not matched to a gene: 5. The CDR3 DNA sequence: TGTGCCAGCAGCAACGGACTAGCGGGGGCTTACGAGCAGTACTTC. Its translation: CASSNGLAGAYEQYF.

The rearrangement uses TRBV6-1 and TRBJ1-2; D gene uncertain. From germline, CDR1 is MNHNS and CDR2 SASEGT. The CDR3 length is 13 residues. The germline V and J ends were trimmed by 3 bases and 0 bases, with 5 bases remaining between them. CDR3 loop: CASSESPNYGYTF. As DNA, the CDR3 is TGTGCCAGCAGTGAGAGTCCTAACTATGGCTACACCTTC.

The chain couples TRBV5-4 to TRBJ2-1; 9 bases align to TRBD2. This CDR3 contains 16 residues. CDR1 and CDR2 (germline): SGHNT, YYREEE (reference sequence). V gave up 0 bases and J gave up 3 bases; unmatched junction bases: 4. The DNA for the CDR3 is TGTGCCAGCAGCTTGGCCCCTAGCGGGAACTACAATGAGCAGTTCTTC. It codes for CASSLAPSGNYNEQFF.

The rearrangement joins TRBV7-9 to TRBJ1-1, with 8 bases lining up with TRBD1. This CDR3 is 15 amino acids long. J gave up 2 bases and V 5 bases, and 7 bases lay outside the gene matches. Germline CDR1 and CDR2: SEHNR and FQNEAQ (reference sequence). The CDR3 region has the DNA TGTGCCAGCAGCCCCAGACAGGGGACCAACACTGAAGCTTTCTTT. As protein: CASSPRQGTNTEAFF.

The chain recombines TRBV7-9 with TRBJ1-5, with D maybe TRBD1 (6 bases). The CDR3 runs to 14 residues. With 7 bases removed from V and 6 bases from J, the gap between germline ends came to 16 bases. Looked up from germline, CDR1 is SEHNR and CDR2 is FQNEAQ (reference sequence). This CDR3 is CASTISGEGQPQHF. CDR3 bases: TGTGCCAGCACCATTTCAGGGGAAGGTCAGCCCCAGCATTTT.

The chain links TRBV18 to TRBJ1-6; tentatively, D is TRBD1 (5 bases). CDR1 and CDR2 from the germline V gene are KGHSH and LQKENI. V shed 6 bases and J shed 10 bases, with 16 bases lying between them. CDR3 length: 14 amino acids. The chain's CDR3 is CASSARTLASPLHF. CDR3 DNA sequence: TGTGCCAGCTCCGCACGGACACTCGCCTCACCCCTCCACTTT.